This TCR beta chain stems from a study of radiotherapy plus CTLA-4 blockade in lung cancer. Using immunoSEQ multiplex PCR, the repertoire was profiled, and TCRdb retains in-frame clones only, with some absent. The sample includes 26,000 or so clones, less than 80% of them seen just once. The V segment lost 1 base and the J segment 2 bases; nucleotides outside the gene matches: 6. Germline-derived CDR1 and CDR2 are SEHNR and FQNEAQ (reference sequence). The CDR3 has 17 amino acids. This chain joins TRBV7-9 and TRBJ2-1; TRBD2 agrees at 9 bases. This specimen was peripheral blood, taken from a patient treated with radiotherapy plus ipilimumab. The receptor's source is a human donor with non-small cell lung cancer who had stable disease on radiotherapy plus ipilimumab. CDR3 sequence: CASSLGEAGGAYNEQFF. DNA for the CDR3: TGTGCCAGCAGCTTAGGAGAAGCGGGGGGTGCCTACAATGAGCAGTTCTTC. The full variable domain, with the rest looked up from reference TRBV7-9 and TRBJ2-1, is DTGVSQNPRHKITKRGQNVTFRCDPISEHNRLYWYRQTLGQGPEFLTYFQNEAQLEKSRLLSDRFSAERPKGSFSTLEIQRTEQGDSAMYLCASSLGEAGGAYNEQFFGPGTRLTVL.